These 14 T cell receptor beta chains share one sample of origin, sequenced in a study of tumor-infiltrating lymphocytes in primary liver carcinoma. Both RNA and DNA were isolated together from about 21-30 mg of bulk tissue that had not been sorted. Production of TCR beta cDNA used roughly 0.55 ug total RNA together with a constant-region primer. Amplification in three nested multiplex PCR rounds with slightly modified ARM-PCR gave rise to TCR beta libraries. PCR rounds one and two used TRBV1-TRBV30 forward primers with a C-beta reverse primer for about 11 cycles each. TCRdb called the multiplex PCR reads again in MiXCR, with one record for every CDR3 protein. This sample yields fewer than 200,000 distinct CDR3 sequences, of which around four fifths are seen a single time; 15% to 20% belongs to the top ten. The sample taken for sequencing was tumor tissue from primary liver carcinoma. Every receptor here comes from a man between 35 and 55 years old with primary liver carcinoma and hepatitis B virus infection.

With regard to this clonotype: The germline gene is not matched at one end of the junction; a read error may be the cause. The genes are TRBV3-1 and TRBJ2-5; D is ambiguous. The CDR3 consists of 13 residues. Germline-derived CDR1 and CDR2 are LGHDT and YNNKEL (reference sequence). CDR3 sequence: CANSRTAQGTQYF. In nucleotides, the CDR3 is TGTGCCAACAGCCGTACGGCCCAAGGGACCCAGTACTTC.

A remark on this clonotype: No conserved phenylalanine or tryptophan ends this CDR3, so it is likely a read error. The rearrangement links TRBV4-3 to TRBJ2-1; D possibly uses TRBD1 or TRBD2 (5 bases each). The CDR3 extends over 14 amino acids. Germline V gene lookup returns CDR1 LGHNA and CDR2 YSLEER. The chain's CDR3 is CASSQGTNFGEQFL. In DNA, the CDR3 is TGCGCCAGCAGTCAAGGGACCAATTTCGGCGAGCAGTTCTTA.

On this clonotype: The junction departs from the called germline gene at one end, perhaps through a read error. This chain joins TRBV12-3 or TRBV12-4 and TRBJ2-5; D tentatively fits TRBD1 or TRBD2 (5 bases each). There are 15 residues in the CDR3. The CDR3, as DNA: TGTGCCAGCAGTTTTTATCCGGGGCTAAAAGAGACCCAGTATTTC. This encodes CASSFYPGLKETQYF.

This clonotype was seen a single time. J is TRBJ2-1 and V is TRBV29-1; the D gene is possibly TRBD1 (6 bases). V was cut by 3 bases and J by 11 bases, with 20 bases left in between. Germline V gene sequence: CDR1 SQVTM, CDR2 ANQGSEA. This CDR3 has 14 amino acids. The CDR3 region has the DNA TGCAGCGTTGATGCAGGGGTAACGGTGGATAAGCAGTTCTTC. The encoded protein is CSVDAGVTVDKQFF.

The rearrangement links TRBV4-3 to TRBJ2-1; D call uncertain. The CDR3 extends over 16 amino acids. Trimming cost V 0 bases and J 7 bases, with 16 bases left between them. CDR1 and CDR2 (germline): LGHNA, YSLEER. CDR3 DNA sequence: TGCGCCAGCAGCCAAGAACCATACTCAGAATATAATGAGCAGTTCTTC. Amino acid sequence: CASSQEPYSEYNEQFF.

Of note for this clonotype: Mismatch with germline at one junction end may stem from a read error. The chain recombines TRBV4-3 with TRBJ1-6, with D possibly being TRBD1 (6 bases). Germline lookup yields CDR1 LGHNA and CDR2 YSLEER. The CDR3 covers 15 residues. CDR3 sequence: CASNQGQLYNSPIHF. CDR3 DNA: TGCGCCAGCAACCAAGGACAGCTCTATAATTCACCCATCCACTTT.

Details on this clonotype: The junction departs from germline at one end; a sequencing error may be responsible. The chain uses TRBV6-2 or TRBV6-3 and TRBJ2-7, with no clear D. This CDR3 comprises 14 residues. Germline loops: CDR1 MNHEY, CDR2 SVGEGT. The CDR3 protein is CASNYQENSYEEYF. CDR3 DNA sequence: TGTGCCAGCAATTACCAGGAAAATTCCTACGAGGAGTACTTC.

This clonotype was seen a few times. One end of the junction fails to match germline, which may point to a read error. The chain links TRBV11-1 to TRBJ2-1; D perhaps matches TRBD2 (6 bases). The length of the CDR3 is 16 residues. CDR1 and CDR2 (germline): SGHAT, FQDESV (reference sequence). CDR3 in DNA: TGTGTCAGCAGAAAAAAGATGAGGATAGGAGGGGATGAGCAGTTTTTC. Its protein product is CVSRKKMRIGGDEQFF.

For this clonotype: Relative to the germline gene, one junction end is altered; a read error may explain this. V gene TRBV11-2 combines with J gene TRBJ2-1; the D is unclear. CDR1 SGHAT and CDR2 FQNNGV come from the germline V gene. The length of the CDR3 is 13 residues. DNA of the CDR3: TGTGCCAGTAGCTCCGAATTATACAATGAGCATTTCTTC. It is translated as CASSSELYNEHFF. The full variable domain, its missing parts supplied by reference TRBV11-2 and TRBJ2-1, is EAGVAQSPRYKIIEKRQSVAFWCNPISGHATLYWYQQILGQGPKLLIQFQNNGVVDDSQLPKDRFSAERLKGVDSTLKIQPAKLEDSAVYLCASSSELYNEHFFGPGTRLTVL.

A word on this clonotype: A read error may produce the germline difference seen at one junction end. The chain links TRBV4-2 to TRBJ1-6; the D gene is possibly TRBD1 (5 bases). The germline gives CDR1 LGHNA, CDR2 YNFKEQ. CDR3 length equals 12 residues. The CDR3 nucleotides read TGTGCCATCAGGGAAGGAGGATCACCCTTCCACTTT. As protein: CAIREGGSPFHF.

Comments on this clonotype: The junction shows a germline mismatch at one end, possibly a read error. The chain carries TRBV12-3 or TRBV12-4 and TRBJ2-7; TRBD2 matches at 8 bases. The CDR3 consists of 14 residues. The CDR3 DNA is TGTGACAGCAGTCCAGCGGGAGTATGGAACGAGCAGTACTTC. Protein sequence: CDSSPAGVWNEQYF.

The V and J genes are TRBV5-6 and TRBJ2-1, with D possibly being TRBD1 (5 bases). The CDR3 has 14 residues. The V end lost 5 bases, the J end lost 5 bases, and 14 bases lay between the germline ends. Germline V gene data show CDR1 as SGHDT and CDR2 as YYEEEE. CDR3 protein: CASSGAGVDNEQFF. The CDR3 DNA follows: TGTGCCAGCAGTGGGGCAGGAGTGGACAATGAGCAGTTCTTC.

About this clonotype itself: At one boundary the junction diverges from the germline segment, which might be a read error. This rearrangement joins TRBV11-2 to TRBJ2-1; D possibly corresponds to TRBD2 (6 bases). The CDR3 has 15 residues. CDR1 is SGHAT, CDR2 FQNNGV, per germline. The CDR3 loop is CASSPDGTAYKEQFF. The CDR3 DNA is TGTGCCAGCAGTCCCGACGGGACTGCCTACAAAGAGCAGTTCTTC.

For this clonotype: A much larger clone differs by one base, so this may be a read error. The chain employs TRBV5-1 and TRBJ2-6, with TRBD2 as a possible D gene (6 bases). The germline V gene encodes CDR1 SGHRS and CDR2 YFSETQ. V gave up 3 bases and J gave up 2 bases, with 15 bases separating them. CDR3 length equals 17 residues. CDR3 in amino acids: CASSSYLEGTGANVLTF. CDR3 bases: TGCGCCAGCAGCTCTTATCTGGAGGGAACTGGGGCCAACGTCCTGACTTTC.